The 25 T cell receptor beta chains in this list originate from one sample, sequenced in a study of blood T cell repertoires in COVID-19 (dated by TCRdb to 2019 to 2021). Libraries were prepared through the immunoSEQ multiplex PCR assay. Sourced from immuneACCESS, this table was stored by TCRdb with only in-frame sequences that have V and J called. A share of the clones is absent; for the studies checked, an unresolved V gene accounts for under half, and the remainder has no known explanation. In this sample the table shows around 280,000 clones, about 86% of which occur a single time. Jointly, the top ten make up roughly 2.1% of the sample. The sequencing sample was made of peripheral blood. These receptors came from a woman aged 25 to 39 who had recovered from COVID-19.

This sequence joins TRBV5-1 and TRBJ2-3; D may be TRBD2 (5 bases). The CDR3 runs to 14 residues. From germline, CDR1 is SGHRS and CDR2 YFSETQ. Deletions cut 4 bases from V and 4 bases from J, with 13 bases between. Here the CDR3 reads CASSVGPSPDTQYF. For the CDR3, the DNA is TGCGCCAGCAGCGTCGGGCCTAGCCCAGATACGCAGTATTTT. Variable domain in full (rest from reference TRBV5-1 and TRBJ2-3): KAGVTQTPRYLIKTRGQQVTLSCSPISGHRSVSWYQQTPGQGLQFLFEYFSETQRNKGNFPGRFSGRQFSNSRSEMNVSTLELGDSALYLCASSVGPSPDTQYFGPGTRLTVL.

The V gene is TRBV4-3, the J gene TRBJ2-7; maybe TRBD2 (5 bases). Per the germline V gene, CDR1 is LGHNA and CDR2 is YSLEER. The V end was cut by 0 bases, the J end by 2 bases, with 26 bases between. The CDR3 covers 20 residues. The CDR3 coding sequence is TGCGCCAGCAGCCAAGACTCCCGTATCAGCGGAAACCAAACAACCTACGAGCAGTACTTC. Amino acids: CASSQDSRISGNQTTYEQYF.

This clone has a handful of counts. The chain combines TRBV19 with TRBJ2-3; a weak D match, TRBD2 (7 bases). The CDR3 is made up of 15 amino acids. Germline V gene lookup returns CDR1 LNHDA and CDR2 SQIVND (reference sequence). V lost 5 bases to trimming and J lost 5 bases, with 17 bases between them. The CDR3 sequence is CASSLGGLEGDTQYF. As DNA, the CDR3 is TGTGCCAGTAGTCTCGGGGGGCTAGAGGGAGATACGCAGTATTTT. Using reference TRBV19 and TRBJ2-3 for the parts outside the CDR3, the full variable domain is DGGITQSPKYLFRKEGQNVTLSCEQNLNHDAMYWYRQDPGQGLRLIYYSQIVNDFQKGDIAEGYSVSREKKESFPLTVTSAQKNPTAFYLCASSLGGLEGDTQYFGPGTRLTVL.

This clone was found a few times. This chain connects TRBV9 to TRBJ1-5; D is perhaps TRBD1 (5 bases). The V gene lost 4 bases and the J gene lost 1 base, with 12 bases spanning the gap. In germline, CDR1 is SGDLS, CDR2 YYNGEE. This CDR3 comprises 15 residues. For the CDR3, the DNA is TGTGCCAGCAGCTCGGGCCCAGGGAGCAATCAGCCCCAGCATTTT. Amino acids: CASSSGPGSNQPQHF.

V usage is TRBV2 and J usage is TRBJ2-7; 11 bases match TRBD1. CDR3 length: 15 amino acids. CDR1 is SNHLY, CDR2 FYNNEI, per germline. The ends lost 6 bases at V and 6 bases at J; junction bases unmatched: 10. As DNA, the CDR3 is TGTGCCAGCAGATACGACCCGGGACAGGGGGGCGAGCAGTACTTC. Its protein is CASRYDPGQGGEQYF.

This chain joins TRBV19 and TRBJ1-5; a weak D match, TRBD1 (5 bases). V lost 8 bases and J 2 bases, leaving 13 bases between the germline ends. The CDR3 covers 14 residues. Looked up from germline, CDR1 is LNHDA and CDR2 is SQIVND (reference sequence). The CDR3 DNA is TGTGCCAGTGGTCAGGGTGACGGCAATCAGCCCCAGCATTTT. Encoded protein: CASGQGDGNQPQHF.

This clone was recorded once. The V call is TRBV6-1, the J call TRBJ1-2; TRBD1 matches at 7 bases. CDR1 is MNHNS and CDR2 is SASEGT in the germline V gene. Trimming took 3 bases from V and 4 from J; bases not matched to a gene: 5. The CDR3 has 14 residues. CDR3 sequence reads: CASSERTGLYGYTF. The DNA for the CDR3 is TGTGCCAGCAGTGAGAGGACAGGACTCTATGGCTACACCTTC.

V is TRBV6-5 and J is TRBJ1-2; D perhaps matches TRBD1 (6 bases). V was clipped by 10 bases and J by 2 bases, with 11 bases between them. The CDR3 sequence is 12 residues long. Per germline, CDR1 MNHEY and CDR2 SVGAGI. The CDR3 sequence is CATQTGNYGYTF. For the CDR3, the DNA is TGTGCCACGCAAACAGGGAACTATGGCTACACCTTC.

The chain joins TRBV5-6 to TRBJ1-5; D uncertain. CDR1 and CDR2 (germline): SGHDT, YYEEEE. The CDR3 totals 14 residues. Trimming stripped 0 bases from V and 7 bases from J, with 11 bases between. The CDR3 region is CASSLGAVGQPQHF. Here the CDR3 DNA reads TGTGCCAGCAGCTTGGGGGCAGTTGGGCAGCCCCAGCATTTT.

On this clone itself: At one boundary the junction diverges from the germline segment, which might be a read error. The chain uses TRBV7-9 and TRBJ2-1, with 11 bases identical to TRBD2. Germline CDR1 and CDR2: SEHNR and FQNEAQ (reference sequence). The CDR3 has 15 amino acids. CDR3 sequence: CASSSRTSGPNGEVF. In DNA form, the CDR3 reads TGTGCCAGCAGCTCTCGGACTAGCGGGCCAAATGGGGAAGTCTTC.

The rearrangement joins TRBV5-6 to TRBJ2-5; 8 bases match TRBD2. The ends lost 2 bases at V and 3 bases at J; junction bases unmatched: 9. This CDR3 contains 16 residues. Looked up from germline, CDR1 is SGHDT and CDR2 is YYEEEE. The CDR3 bases are TGTGCCAGCAGCTTTGTGGTAGCGACTAGCGAAGAGACCCAGTACTTC. It translates to CASSFVVATSEETQYF. The full variable domain, in which reference TRBV5-6 and TRBJ2-5 provide the parts outside the CDR3, is DAGVTQSPTHLIKTRGQQVTLRCSPKSGHDTVSWYQQALGQGPQFIFQYYEEEERQRGNFPDRFSGHQFPNYSSELNVNALLLGDSALYLCASSFVVATSEETQYFGPGTRLLVL.

The gene calls are TRBV27 and TRBJ1-5; 11 bases are shared with TRBD1. J was trimmed by 5 bases and V by 7 bases; bases with no gene match: 10. Germline assignment: CDR1 MNHEY and CDR2 SMNVEV (reference sequence). The CDR3 runs to 16 residues. This chain's CDR3 is CASKALDRGRDQPQHF. The DNA for the CDR3 is TGTGCCAGCAAAGCCCTGGACAGGGGGCGGGATCAGCCCCAGCATTTT.

The rearrangement joins TRBV10-3 to TRBJ2-7; D not certain. V shed 3 bases and J shed 4 bases, with 13 bases lying between them. CDR3 size: 14 residues. In germline, CDR1 is ENHRY, CDR2 SYGVKD. In nucleotides, the CDR3 is TGTGCCATCAGTGATACCGACACGGTTTACGAGCAGTACTTC. As protein: CAISDTDTVYEQYF.

The rearrangement links TRBV4-1 to TRBJ1-4; D not resolved. Trimming stripped 4 bases from V and 8 bases from J, with 5 bases between. CDR1 and CDR2 (germline): MGHRA, YSYEKL. This CDR3 has 11 residues. Here the CDR3 DNA reads TGCGCCAGCAGCCGGAGCGAAAAACTGTTTTTT. This sequence encodes CASSRSEKLFF.

The chain links TRBV5-1 to TRBJ2-3; TRBD1 matches at 8 bases. V trimming: 4 bases; J trimming: 1 base; junction bases outside the gene matches: 11. The CDR3 covers 17 residues. CDR1 and CDR2 (germline): SGHRS, YFSETQ. For the CDR3, the DNA is TGCGCCAGCAGCCAGGACAGGGCCCCTCGAGGCACAGATACGCAGTATTTT. Protein product: CASSQDRAPRGTDTQYF.

V usage is TRBV18 and J usage is TRBJ1-4; D is undetermined. Trimming took off 1 base at V and 8 bases at J, with 14 bases between the two ends. The CDR3 runs 15 residues. Germline V gene data show CDR1 as KGHSH and CDR2 as LQKENI. The CDR3 sequence: CASSPQEILGEKLFF. CDR3 bases: TGTGCCAGCTCACCACAGGAGATTCTTGGGGAAAAACTGTTTTTT.

This clone was counted a single time. This chain connects TRBV5-1 to TRBJ1-2, with D maybe TRBD1 (6 bases). CDR3 length: 14 amino acids. The V gene's germline CDR1 is SGHRS and CDR2 YFSETQ. The germline V and J ends were trimmed by 3 bases and 1 base, with 10 bases remaining between them. This CDR3 reads CASSYRVGNYGYTF. The CDR3 nucleotides read TGCGCCAGCAGCTACAGGGTTGGTAACTATGGCTACACCTTC.

V and J are TRBV29-1 and TRBJ2-3; D remains unclear. The CDR3 loop spans 11 amino acids. Looked up from germline, CDR1 is SQVTM and CDR2 is ANQGSEA. Trimming pared 0 bases from V and 8 bases from J, leaving 6 bases between. The CDR3 DNA reads TGCAGCGTTGAAGATTCGGTTACGCAGTATTTT. Its translation: CSVEDSVTQYF.

The chain employs TRBV12-5 and TRBJ1-6; no reliable D call. Germline values: CDR1 LGHNT, CDR2 FRNRAP. Trimming shortened V by 11 bases and J by 5 bases, and 10 bases separated the two germline ends. The CDR3 spans 12 residues. CDR3 sequence reads: CASGEDNSPLHF. The CDR3 DNA reads as TGTGCTTCGGGAGAGGATAATTCACCCCTCCACTTT. Using reference TRBV12-5 and TRBJ1-6 for the parts outside the CDR3, the full variable domain is DARVTQTPRHKVTEMGQEVTMRCQPILGHNTVFWYRQTMMQGLELLAYFRNRAPLDDSGMPKDRFSAEMPDATLATLKIQPSEPRDSAVYFCASGEDNSPLHFGNGTRLTVT.

A few counts support this clone. V and J are TRBV2 and TRBJ1-5; maybe TRBD1 (6 bases). Trimming removed 6 bases from V and 4 bases from J, with 16 bases in between. The CDR3 consists of 15 residues. The germline V gene encodes CDR1 SNHLY and CDR2 FYNNEI. CDR3 sequence (DNA): TGTGCCAGCAGGGGGGCAGGGGTAAAGAATCAGCCCCAGCATTTT. This codes for CASRGAGVKNQPQHF. Using reference TRBV2 and TRBJ1-5 for the parts outside the CDR3, the full variable domain is EPEVTQTPSHQVTQMGQEVILRCVPISNHLYFYWYRQILGQKVEFLVSFYNNEISEKSEIFDDQFSVERPDGSNFTLKIRSTKLEDSAMYFCASRGAGVKNQPQHFGDGTRLSIL.

This chain uses TRBV4-1 with TRBJ2-2; 12 bases match TRBD1. Looked up from germline, CDR1 is MGHRA and CDR2 is YSYEKL. The CDR3 consists of 16 residues. V lost 1 base to trimming and J lost 8 bases; unmatched junction nucleotides: 5. CDR3 coding DNA: TGCGCCAGCAGCCAAGCGGGACAGGGGGCGCCTGGGGAGCTGTTTTTT. It codes for CASSQAGQGAPGELFF.

The chain links TRBV9 to TRBJ1-3; D uncertain. Germline V gene data show CDR1 as SGDLS and CDR2 as YYNGEE. The CDR3 runs 15 residues. With 2 bases removed from V and 4 bases from J, the gap between germline ends came to 13 bases. The CDR3 sequence: CASSVLTTPGNTIYF. CDR3 sequence (DNA): TGTGCCAGCAGCGTCCTCACAACGCCCGGAAACACCATATATTTT.

This chain links TRBV27 with TRBJ2-3; D is unclear. CDR3 length equals 14 residues. V lost 3 bases, J lost 0 bases, and 7 bases lay in between. The germline gives CDR1 MNHEY, CDR2 SMNVEV (reference sequence). As DNA, the CDR3 is TGTGCCAGCAGTTTTACGGGTAGCACAGATACGCAGTATTTT. This translates into CASSFTGSTDTQYF.

This clone was found a few times. This rearrangement joins TRBV7-9 to TRBJ2-2; D not resolved. Germline V gives CDR1 SEHNR, CDR2 FQNEAQ (reference sequence). The V gene lost 4 bases and the J gene lost 1 base, with 7 bases spanning the gap. CDR3 length equals 14 residues. The CDR3 reads CASSYTGNTGELFF. DNA for the CDR3: TGTGCCAGCAGCTACACGGGGAACACCGGGGAGCTGTTTTTT.

V and J are TRBV28 and TRBJ2-5; 13 positions agree with TRBD2. J lost 3 bases, V lost 7 bases, and 8 bases had no gene match. This CDR3 contains 16 residues. Germline V gene data show CDR1 as MDHEN and CDR2 as SYDVKM. The CDR3 protein is CASKSGGLAGEETQYF. CDR3 nucleotides: TGTGCCAGCAAGTCTGGTGGACTAGCGGGGGAAGAGACCCAGTACTTC. The whole variable domain, filled in from reference TRBV28 and TRBJ2-5, reads DVKVTQSSRYLVKRTGEKVFLECVQDMDHENMFWYRQDPGLGLRLIYFSYDVKMKEKGDIPEGYSVSREKKERFSLILESASTNQTSMYLCASKSGGLAGEETQYFGPGTRLLVL.